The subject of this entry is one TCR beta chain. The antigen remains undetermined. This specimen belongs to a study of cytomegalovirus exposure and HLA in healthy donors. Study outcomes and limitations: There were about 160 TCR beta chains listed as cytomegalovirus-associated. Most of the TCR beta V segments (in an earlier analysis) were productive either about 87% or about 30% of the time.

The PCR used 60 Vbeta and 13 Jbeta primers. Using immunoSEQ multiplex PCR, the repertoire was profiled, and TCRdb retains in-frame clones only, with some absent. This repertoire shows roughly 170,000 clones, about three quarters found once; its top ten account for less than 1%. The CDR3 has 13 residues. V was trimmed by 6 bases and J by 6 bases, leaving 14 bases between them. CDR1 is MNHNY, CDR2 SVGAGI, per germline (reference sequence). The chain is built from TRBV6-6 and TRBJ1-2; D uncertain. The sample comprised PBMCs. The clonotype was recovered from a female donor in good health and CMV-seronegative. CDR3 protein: CASSPGSANGYTF. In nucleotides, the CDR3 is TGTGCCAGCAGCCCGGGATCCGCTAATGGCTACACCTTC.